This T cell receptor beta chain was observed in a study of shared clonotypes between healthy human individuals. Naive CD8 cells lacked CD45RO and underwent positive selection for CCR7, leaving out terminally differentiated effector memory CD45RA+ cells. Produced via immunoSEQ multiplex PCR; TCRdb's table is partial and in-frame only. The table has under 1 million clones, 80% to 95% seen once; the top ten hold nearly 25%. This clone was seen a single time. The CDR3 totals 17 residues. Trimming took 4 bases from V and 0 from J, leaving 20 bases between them. Germline loops: CDR1 SGHRS, CDR2 YFSETQ. Sequenced: naive CD8+ T cells sorted from blood. The TCR sequence derives from a man aged 30 to 45 in good health. The chain is built from TRBV5-1 and TRBJ2-7; D unresolved. This CDR3 reads CASSPRETIVHSYEQYF. CDR3 sequence (DNA): TGCGCCAGCAGCCCTCGAGAGACCATAGTCCACTCCTACGAGCAGTACTTC.